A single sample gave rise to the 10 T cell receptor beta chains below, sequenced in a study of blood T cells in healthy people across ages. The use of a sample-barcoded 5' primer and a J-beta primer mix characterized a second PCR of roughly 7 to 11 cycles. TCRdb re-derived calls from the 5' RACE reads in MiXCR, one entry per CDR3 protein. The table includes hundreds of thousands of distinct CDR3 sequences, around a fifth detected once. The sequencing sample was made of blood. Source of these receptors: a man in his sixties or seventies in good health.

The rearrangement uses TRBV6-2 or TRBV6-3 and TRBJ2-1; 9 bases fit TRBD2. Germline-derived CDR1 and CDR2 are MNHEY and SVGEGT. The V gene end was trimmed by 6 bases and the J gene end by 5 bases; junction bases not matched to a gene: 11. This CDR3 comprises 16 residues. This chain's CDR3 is CASRTTSGLANNEQFF. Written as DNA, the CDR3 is TGTGCCAGCAGGACCACATCGGGACTAGCCAACAATGAGCAGTTCTTC.

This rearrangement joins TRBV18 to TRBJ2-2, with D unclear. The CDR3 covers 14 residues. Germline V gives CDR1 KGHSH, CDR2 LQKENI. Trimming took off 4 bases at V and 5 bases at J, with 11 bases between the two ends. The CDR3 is CASSQFGSTGELFF. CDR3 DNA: TGTGCCAGCTCACAATTTGGCTCAACCGGGGAGCTGTTTTTT.

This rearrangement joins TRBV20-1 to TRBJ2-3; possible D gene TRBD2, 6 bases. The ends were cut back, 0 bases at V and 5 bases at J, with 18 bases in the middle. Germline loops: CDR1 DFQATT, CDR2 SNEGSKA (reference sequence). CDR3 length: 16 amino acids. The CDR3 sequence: CSARDGRGPSGDTQYF. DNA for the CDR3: TGCAGTGCTAGAGACGGGCGGGGTCCCTCCGGAGATACGCAGTATTTT.

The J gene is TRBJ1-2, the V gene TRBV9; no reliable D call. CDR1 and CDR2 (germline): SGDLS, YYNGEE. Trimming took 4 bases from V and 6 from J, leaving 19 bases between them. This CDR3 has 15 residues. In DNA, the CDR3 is TGTGCCAGCAGCCCCCAAGGATCACTGTGGGATGGCTACACCTTC. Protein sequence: CASSPQGSLWDGYTF.

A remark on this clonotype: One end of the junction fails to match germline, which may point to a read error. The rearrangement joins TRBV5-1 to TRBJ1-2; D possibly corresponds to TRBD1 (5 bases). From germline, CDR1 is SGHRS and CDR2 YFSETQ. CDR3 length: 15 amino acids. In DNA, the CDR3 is TGCGCCAGCAGCTTGGGGGACGGAGCTAACTATGACTACACCTTC. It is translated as CASSLGDGANYDYTF.

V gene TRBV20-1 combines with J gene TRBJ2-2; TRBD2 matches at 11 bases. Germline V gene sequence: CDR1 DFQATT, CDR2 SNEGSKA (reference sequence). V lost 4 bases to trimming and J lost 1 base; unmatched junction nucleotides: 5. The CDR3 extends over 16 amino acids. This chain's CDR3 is CSAINSGRGNTGELFF. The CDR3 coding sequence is TGCAGTGCTATCAATAGCGGGAGGGGGAACACCGGGGAGCTGTTTTTT.

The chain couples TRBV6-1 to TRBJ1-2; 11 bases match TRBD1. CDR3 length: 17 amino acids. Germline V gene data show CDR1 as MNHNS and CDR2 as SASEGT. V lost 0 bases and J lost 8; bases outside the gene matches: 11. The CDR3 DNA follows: TGTGCCAGCAGTGAAGCCCTTACCCTGGACAGGGGGCAGGGCTACACCTTC. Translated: CASSEALTLDRGQGYTF.

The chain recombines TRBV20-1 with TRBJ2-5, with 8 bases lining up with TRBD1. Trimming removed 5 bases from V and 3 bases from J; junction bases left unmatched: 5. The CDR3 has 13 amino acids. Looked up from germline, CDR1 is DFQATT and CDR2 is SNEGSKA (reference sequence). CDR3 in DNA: TGCAGTGCTGAATGGACAGGGAAAGAGACCCAGTACTTC. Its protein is CSAEWTGKETQYF.

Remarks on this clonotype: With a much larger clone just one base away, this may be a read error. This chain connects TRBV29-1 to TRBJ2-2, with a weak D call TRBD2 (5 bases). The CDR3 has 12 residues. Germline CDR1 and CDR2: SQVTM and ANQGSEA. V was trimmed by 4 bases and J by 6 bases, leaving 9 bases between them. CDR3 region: CSVAPGAGELFF. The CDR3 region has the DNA TGCAGCGTTGCCCCCGGGGCCGGGGAGCTGTTTTTT.

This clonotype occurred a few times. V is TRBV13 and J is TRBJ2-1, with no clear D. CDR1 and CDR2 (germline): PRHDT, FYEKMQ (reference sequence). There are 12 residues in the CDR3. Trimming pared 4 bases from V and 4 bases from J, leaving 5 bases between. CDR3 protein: CASSSYYNEQFF. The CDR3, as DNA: TGTGCCAGCAGCTCGTATTACAATGAGCAGTTCTTC.